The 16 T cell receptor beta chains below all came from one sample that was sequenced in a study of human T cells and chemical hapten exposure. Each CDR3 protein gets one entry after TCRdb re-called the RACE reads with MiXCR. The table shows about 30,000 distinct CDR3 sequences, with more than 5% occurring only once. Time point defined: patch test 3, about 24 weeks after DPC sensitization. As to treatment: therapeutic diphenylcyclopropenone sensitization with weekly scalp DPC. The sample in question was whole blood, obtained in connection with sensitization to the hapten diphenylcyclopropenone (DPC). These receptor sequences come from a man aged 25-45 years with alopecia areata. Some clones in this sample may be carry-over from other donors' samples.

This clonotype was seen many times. In DNA form, the CDR3 reads TGTGCCAGCAGTGAAATCAGGGAGAGCACCGGGGAGCTGTTTTTT. Protein: CASSEIRESTGELFF. The V gene is TRBV6-1, the J gene TRBJ2-2; D may correspond to TRBD1 or TRBD2 (5 bases each). CDR1 and CDR2 from the germline V gene are MNHNS and SASEGT. Trimming took off 2 bases at V and 4 bases at J, with 11 bases between the two ends. The CDR3 spans 15 residues.

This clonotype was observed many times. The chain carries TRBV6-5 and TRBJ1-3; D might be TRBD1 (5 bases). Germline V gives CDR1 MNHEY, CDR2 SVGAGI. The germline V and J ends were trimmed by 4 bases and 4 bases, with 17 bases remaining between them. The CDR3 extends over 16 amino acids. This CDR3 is CASSSRDGDLGNTIYF. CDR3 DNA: TGTGCCAGCAGTTCCCGGGACGGGGATCTGGGAAACACCATATATTTT.

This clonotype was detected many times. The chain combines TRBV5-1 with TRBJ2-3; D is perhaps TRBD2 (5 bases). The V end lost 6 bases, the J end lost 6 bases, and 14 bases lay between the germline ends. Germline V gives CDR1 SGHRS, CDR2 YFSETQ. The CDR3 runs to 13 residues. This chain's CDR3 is CASTPPGSDTQYF. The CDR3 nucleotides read TGCGCCAGCACCCCGCCGGGGTCGGATACGCAGTATTTT.

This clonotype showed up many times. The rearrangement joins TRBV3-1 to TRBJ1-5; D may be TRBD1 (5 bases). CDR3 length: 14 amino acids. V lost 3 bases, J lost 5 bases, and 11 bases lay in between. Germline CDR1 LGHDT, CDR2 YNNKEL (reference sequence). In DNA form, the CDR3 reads TGTGCCAGCAGCCAGGGGCTGGGTGATCAGCCCCAGCATTTT. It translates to CASSQGLGDQPQHF.

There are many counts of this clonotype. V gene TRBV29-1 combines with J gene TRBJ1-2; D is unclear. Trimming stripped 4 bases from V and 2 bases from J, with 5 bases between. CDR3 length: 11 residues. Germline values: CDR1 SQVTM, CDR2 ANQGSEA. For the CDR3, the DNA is TGCAGCGTTGCAGAAAACTATGGCTACACCTTC. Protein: CSVAENYGYTF.

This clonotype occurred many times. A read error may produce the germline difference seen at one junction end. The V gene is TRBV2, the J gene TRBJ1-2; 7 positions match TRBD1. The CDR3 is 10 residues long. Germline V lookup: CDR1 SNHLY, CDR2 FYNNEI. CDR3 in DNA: TGTGCCAGCAGTGTGCGGGACAGCCTATTC. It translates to CASSVRDSLF.

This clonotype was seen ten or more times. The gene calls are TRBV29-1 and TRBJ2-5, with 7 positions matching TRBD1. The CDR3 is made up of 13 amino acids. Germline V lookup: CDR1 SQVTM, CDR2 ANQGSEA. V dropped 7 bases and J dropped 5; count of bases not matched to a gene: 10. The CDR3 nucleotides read TGCAGCGCTGGGGGTCAGGGGGATGAGACCCAGTACTTC. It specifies CSAGGQGDETQYF.

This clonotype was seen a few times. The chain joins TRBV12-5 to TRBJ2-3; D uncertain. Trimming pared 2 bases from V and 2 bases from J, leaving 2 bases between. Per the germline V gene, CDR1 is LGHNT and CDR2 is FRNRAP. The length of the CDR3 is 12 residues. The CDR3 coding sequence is TGTGCTAGTGGTTTGAACACAGATACGCAGTATTTT. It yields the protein CASGLNTDTQYF.

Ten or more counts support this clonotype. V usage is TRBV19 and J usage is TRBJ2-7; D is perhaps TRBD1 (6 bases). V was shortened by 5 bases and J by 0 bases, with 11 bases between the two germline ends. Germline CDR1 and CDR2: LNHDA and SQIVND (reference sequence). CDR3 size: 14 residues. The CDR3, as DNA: TGTGCCAGTAGTCCAACAGGGCCCTCCTACGAGCAGTACTTC. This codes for CASSPTGPSYEQYF. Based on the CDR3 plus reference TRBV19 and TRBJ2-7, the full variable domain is DGGITQSPKYLFRKEGQNVTLSCEQNLNHDAMYWYRQDPGQGLRLIYYSQIVNDFQKGDIAEGYSVSREKKESFPLTVTSAQKNPTAFYLCASSPTGPSYEQYFGPGTRLTVT.

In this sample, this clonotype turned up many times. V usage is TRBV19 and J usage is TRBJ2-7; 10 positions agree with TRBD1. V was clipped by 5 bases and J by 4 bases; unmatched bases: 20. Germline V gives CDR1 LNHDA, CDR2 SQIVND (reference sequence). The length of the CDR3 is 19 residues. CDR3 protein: CASSVSLTGGAGGLYEQYF. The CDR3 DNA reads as TGTGCCAGTAGTGTATCTTTGACAGGGGGCGCCGGGGGTCTTTACGAGCAGTACTTC.

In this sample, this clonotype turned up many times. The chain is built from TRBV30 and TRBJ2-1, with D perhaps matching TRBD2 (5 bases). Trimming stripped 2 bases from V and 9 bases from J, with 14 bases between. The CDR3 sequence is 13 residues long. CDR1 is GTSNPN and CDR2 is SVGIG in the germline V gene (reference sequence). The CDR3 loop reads CAWSWQKGSEQFF. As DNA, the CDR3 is TGTGCCTGGAGTTGGCAAAAAGGGAGTGAGCAGTTCTTC.

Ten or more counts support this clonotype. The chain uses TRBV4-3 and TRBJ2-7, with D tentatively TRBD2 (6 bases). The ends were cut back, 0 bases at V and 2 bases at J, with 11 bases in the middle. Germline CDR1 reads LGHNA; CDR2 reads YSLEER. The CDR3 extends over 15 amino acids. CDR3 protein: CASSQDRDWAYEQYF. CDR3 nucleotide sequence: TGCGCCAGCAGCCAAGATCGGGACTGGGCCTACGAGCAGTACTTC.

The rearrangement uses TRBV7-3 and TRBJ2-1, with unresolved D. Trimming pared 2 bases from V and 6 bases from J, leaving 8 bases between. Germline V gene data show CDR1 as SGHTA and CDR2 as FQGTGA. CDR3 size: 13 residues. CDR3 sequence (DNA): TGTGCCAGCAGCTTACGCAGGTCCAATGAGCAGTTCTTC. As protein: CASSLRRSNEQFF.

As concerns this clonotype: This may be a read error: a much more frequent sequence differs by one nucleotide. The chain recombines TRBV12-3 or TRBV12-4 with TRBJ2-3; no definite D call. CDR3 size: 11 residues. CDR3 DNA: TGTGCCAGCACCATCTCAGATACGCAGTTTTTT. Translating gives CASTISDTQFF.

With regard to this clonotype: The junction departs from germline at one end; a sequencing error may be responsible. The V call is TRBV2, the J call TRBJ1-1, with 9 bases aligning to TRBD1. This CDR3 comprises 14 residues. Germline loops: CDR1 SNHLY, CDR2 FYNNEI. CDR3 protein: CVSTVTGGRTEAFF. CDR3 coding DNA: TGTGTCAGCACTGTGACAGGGGGAAGGACTGAAGCTTTCTTT.

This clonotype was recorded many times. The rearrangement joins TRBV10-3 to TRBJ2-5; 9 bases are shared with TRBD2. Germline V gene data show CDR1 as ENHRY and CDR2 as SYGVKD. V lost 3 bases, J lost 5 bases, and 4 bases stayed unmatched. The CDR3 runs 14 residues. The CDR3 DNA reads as TGTGCCATCAGTGAAGGGACTAGCCGGGAGACCCAGTACTTC. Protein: CAISEGTSRETQYF.